The present entry profiles one T cell receptor (beta chain) with its context. Its antigen remains unknown. The data originate from a study of T cell responses to AZD1222 COVID-19 vaccine. Second doses were pooled across both intervals (about 4 or about 12 weeks). Some clones are missing from TCRdb's copy, which holds only in-frame ones; the method was immunoSEQ multiplex PCR. The sample comprises about 89,000 clones, about 88% of which are singletons, and around 5.5% rests with the top ten. Study-wide findings and caveats: Among AZD1222 vaccinees, only six or seven were seropositive at baseline.

The CDR3 covers 13 residues. Trimming cost V 2 bases and J 3 bases, with 5 bases left between them. Germline values: CDR1 SGHAT, CDR2 FQNNGV. This TCR derives from an adult who received the AZD1222 COVID-19 vaccine. The material sequenced was peripheral blood, taken 28 days after the second AZD1222 dose. V gene TRBV11-2 combines with J gene TRBJ1-5; D remains unclear. The CDR3 DNA reads TGTGCCAGCAGCTTAAACCCCAATCAGCCCCAGCATTTT. Translating gives CASSLNPNQPQHF.